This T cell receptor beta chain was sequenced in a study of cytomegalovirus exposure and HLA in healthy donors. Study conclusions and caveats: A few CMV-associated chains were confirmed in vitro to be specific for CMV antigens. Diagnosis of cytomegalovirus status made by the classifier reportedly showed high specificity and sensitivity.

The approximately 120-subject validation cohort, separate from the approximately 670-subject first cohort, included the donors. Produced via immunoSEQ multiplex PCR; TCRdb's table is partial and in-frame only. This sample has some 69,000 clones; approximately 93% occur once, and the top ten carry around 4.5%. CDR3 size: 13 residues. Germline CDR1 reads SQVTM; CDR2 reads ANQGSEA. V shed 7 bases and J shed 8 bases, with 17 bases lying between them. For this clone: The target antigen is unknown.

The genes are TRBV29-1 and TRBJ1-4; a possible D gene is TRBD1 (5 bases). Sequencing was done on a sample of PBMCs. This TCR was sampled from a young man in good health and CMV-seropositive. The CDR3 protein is CSAMDGRDEKLFF. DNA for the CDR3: TGCAGCGCTATGGACGGGAGGGACGAAAAACTGTTTTTT.